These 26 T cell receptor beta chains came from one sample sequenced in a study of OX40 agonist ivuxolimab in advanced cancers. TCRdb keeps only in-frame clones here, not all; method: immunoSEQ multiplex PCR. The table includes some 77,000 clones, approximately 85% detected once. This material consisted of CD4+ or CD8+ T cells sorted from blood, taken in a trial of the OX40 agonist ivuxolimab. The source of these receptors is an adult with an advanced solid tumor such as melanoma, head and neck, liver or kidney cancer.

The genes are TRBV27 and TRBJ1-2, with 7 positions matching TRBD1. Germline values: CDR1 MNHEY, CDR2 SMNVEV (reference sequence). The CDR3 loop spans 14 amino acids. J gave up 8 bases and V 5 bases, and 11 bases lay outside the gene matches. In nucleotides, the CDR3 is TGTGCCAGCAGTCCTAGGGGACAGTCGTCCGGCTACACCTTC. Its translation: CASSPRGQSSGYTF.

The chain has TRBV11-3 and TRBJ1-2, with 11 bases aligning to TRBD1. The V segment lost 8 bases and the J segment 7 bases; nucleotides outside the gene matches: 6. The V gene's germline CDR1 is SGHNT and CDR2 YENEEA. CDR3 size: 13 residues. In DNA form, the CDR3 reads TGTGCCAGCTCCGGACAGGGGGCATCTGGCTACACCTTC. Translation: CASSGQGASGYTF.

CDR3 amino acids: CASSPGGSSYNEQFF. The CDR3 DNA follows: TGCGCCAGCAGCCCTGGGGGGAGCTCCTACAATGAGCAGTTCTTC. The chain recombines TRBV5-1 with TRBJ2-1, with D perhaps matching TRBD2 (6 bases). Germline V gene data show CDR1 as SGHRS and CDR2 as YFSETQ. This CDR3 contains 15 residues. Trimming pared 4 bases from V and 0 bases from J, leaving 11 bases between.

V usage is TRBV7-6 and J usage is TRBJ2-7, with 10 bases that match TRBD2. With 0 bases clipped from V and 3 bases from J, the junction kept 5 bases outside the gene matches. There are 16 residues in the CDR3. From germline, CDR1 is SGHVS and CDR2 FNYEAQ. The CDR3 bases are TGTGCCAGCAGCTTAGCGCCGGGACTAGCGAGCTACGAGCAGTACTTC. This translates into CASSLAPGLASYEQYF.

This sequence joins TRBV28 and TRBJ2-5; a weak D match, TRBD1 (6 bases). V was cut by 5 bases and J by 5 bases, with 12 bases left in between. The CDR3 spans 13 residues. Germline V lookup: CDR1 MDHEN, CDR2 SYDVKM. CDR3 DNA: TGTGCCAGCAGTCTCACAGGGTCGGAGACCCAGTACTTC. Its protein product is CASSLTGSETQYF.

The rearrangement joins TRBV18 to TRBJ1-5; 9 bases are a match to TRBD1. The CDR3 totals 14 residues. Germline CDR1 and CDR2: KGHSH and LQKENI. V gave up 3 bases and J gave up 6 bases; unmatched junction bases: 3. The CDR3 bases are TGTGCCAGCTCACCCGGGACAGGGAGTCAGCCCCAGCATTTT. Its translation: CASSPGTGSQPQHF.

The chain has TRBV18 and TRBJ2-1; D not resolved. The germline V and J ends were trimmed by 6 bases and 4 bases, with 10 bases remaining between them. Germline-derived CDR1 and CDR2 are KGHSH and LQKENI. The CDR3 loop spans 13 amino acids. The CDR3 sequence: CASSPTGYNEQFF. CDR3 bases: TGTGCCAGCTCCCCTACCGGGTACAATGAGCAGTTCTTC.

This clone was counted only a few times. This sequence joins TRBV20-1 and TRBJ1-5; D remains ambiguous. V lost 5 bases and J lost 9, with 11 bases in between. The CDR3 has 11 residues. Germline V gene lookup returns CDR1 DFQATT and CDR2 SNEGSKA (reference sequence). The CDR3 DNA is TGCAGTGCTCCTTTTCAAGGGCCCCAGCATTTT. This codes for CSAPFQGPQHF.

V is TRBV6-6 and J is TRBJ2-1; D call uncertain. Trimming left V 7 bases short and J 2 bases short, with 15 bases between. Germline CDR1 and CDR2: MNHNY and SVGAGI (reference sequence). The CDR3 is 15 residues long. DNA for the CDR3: TGTGCCAGCACTCTAACGCCAGGACCCTACAATGAGCAGTTCTTC. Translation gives CASTLTPGPYNEQFF.

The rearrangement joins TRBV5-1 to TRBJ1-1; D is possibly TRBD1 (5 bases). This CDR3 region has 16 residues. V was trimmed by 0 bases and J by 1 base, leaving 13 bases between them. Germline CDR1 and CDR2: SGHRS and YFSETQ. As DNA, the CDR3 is TGCGCCAGCAGCTTGGTACAGGCGGGAGGGAACACTGAAGCTTTCTTT. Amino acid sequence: CASSLVQAGGNTEAFF.

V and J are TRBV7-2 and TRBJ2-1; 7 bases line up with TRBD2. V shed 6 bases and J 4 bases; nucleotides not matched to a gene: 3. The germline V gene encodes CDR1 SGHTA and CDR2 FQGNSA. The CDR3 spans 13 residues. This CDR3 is CASRDGGYNEQFF. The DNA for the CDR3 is TGTGCCAGCAGGGACGGGGGGTACAATGAGCAGTTCTTC.

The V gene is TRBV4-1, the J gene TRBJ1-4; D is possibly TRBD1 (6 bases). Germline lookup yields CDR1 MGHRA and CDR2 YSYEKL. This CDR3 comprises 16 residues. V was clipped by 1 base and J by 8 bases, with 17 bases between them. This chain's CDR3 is CASSQVGRGIWEKLFF. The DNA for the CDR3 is TGCGCCAGCAGCCAAGTGGGGAGGGGGATTTGGGAAAAACTGTTTTTT.

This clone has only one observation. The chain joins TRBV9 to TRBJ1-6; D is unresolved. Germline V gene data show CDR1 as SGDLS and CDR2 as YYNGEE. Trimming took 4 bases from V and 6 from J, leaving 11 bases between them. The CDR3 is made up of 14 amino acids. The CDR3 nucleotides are TGTGCCAGCAGCTCCCAATCGGTTAATTCACCCCTCCACTTT. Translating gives CASSSQSVNSPLHF.

Written as DNA, the CDR3 is TGTGCCAGCGAGGGGGCGTTTGAAAAACTGTTTTTT. Translated, it gives CASEGAFEKLFF. This chain joins TRBV7-9 and TRBJ1-4, with 7 bases lining up with TRBD1. Germline CDR1 SEHNR, CDR2 FQNEAQ (reference sequence). V dropped 8 bases and J dropped 7; count of bases not matched to a gene: 4. This CDR3 comprises 12 residues.

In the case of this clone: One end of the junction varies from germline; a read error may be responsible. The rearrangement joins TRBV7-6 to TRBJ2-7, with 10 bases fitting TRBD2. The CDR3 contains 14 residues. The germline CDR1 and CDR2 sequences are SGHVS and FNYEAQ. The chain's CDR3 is CASSLASGGALSHF. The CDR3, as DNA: TGTGCCAGCAGCTTAGCAAGCGGGGGGGCCCTGTCACACTTC.

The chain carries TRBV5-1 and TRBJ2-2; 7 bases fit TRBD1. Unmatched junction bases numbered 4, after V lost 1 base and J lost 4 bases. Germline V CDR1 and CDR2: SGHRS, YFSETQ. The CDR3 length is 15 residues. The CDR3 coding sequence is TGCGCCAGCAGCTTGCCGGGACAGATCACCGGGGAGCTGTTTTTT. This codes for CASSLPGQITGELFF.

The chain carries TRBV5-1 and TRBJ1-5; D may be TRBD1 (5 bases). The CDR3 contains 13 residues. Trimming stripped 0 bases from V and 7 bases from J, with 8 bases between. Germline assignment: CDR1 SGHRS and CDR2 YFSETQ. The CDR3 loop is CASSLDGGQPQHF. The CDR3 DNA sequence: TGCGCCAGCAGCTTGGACGGGGGACAGCCCCAGCATTTT.

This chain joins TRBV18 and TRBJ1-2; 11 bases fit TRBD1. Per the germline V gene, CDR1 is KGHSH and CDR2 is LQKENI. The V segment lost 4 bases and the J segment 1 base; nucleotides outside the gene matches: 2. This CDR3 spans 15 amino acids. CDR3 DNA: TGTGCCAGCTCACTGGGACAGGGGGATAACTATGGCTACACCTTC. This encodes CASSLGQGDNYGYTF.

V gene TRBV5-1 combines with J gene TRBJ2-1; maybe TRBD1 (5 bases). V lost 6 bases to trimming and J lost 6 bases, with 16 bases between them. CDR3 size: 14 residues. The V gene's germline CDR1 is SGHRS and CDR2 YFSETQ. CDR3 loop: CASTPRETGNEQFF. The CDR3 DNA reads TGCGCCAGCACCCCAAGGGAAACAGGCAATGAGCAGTTCTTC.

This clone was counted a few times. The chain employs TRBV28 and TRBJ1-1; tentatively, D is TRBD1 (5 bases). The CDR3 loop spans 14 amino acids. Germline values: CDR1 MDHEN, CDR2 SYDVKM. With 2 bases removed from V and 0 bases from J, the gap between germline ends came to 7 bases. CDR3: CASSLRQLNTEAFF. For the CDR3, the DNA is TGTGCCAGCAGTTTACGACAGCTGAACACTGAAGCTTTCTTT.

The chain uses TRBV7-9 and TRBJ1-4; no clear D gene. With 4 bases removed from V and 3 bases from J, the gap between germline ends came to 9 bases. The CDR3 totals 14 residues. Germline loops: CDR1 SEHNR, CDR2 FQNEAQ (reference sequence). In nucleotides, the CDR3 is TGTGCCAGCAGCTCGACGGGAGCTAATGAAAAACTGTTTTTT. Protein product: CASSSTGANEKLFF.

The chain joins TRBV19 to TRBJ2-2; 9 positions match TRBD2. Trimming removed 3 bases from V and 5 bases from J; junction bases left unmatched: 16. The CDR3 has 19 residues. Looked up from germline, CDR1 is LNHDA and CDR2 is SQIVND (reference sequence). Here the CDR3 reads CASSIFRGLARRKTGELFF. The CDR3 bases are TGTGCCAGTAGTATCTTCCGAGGACTAGCGAGAAGAAAGACCGGGGAGCTGTTTTTT.

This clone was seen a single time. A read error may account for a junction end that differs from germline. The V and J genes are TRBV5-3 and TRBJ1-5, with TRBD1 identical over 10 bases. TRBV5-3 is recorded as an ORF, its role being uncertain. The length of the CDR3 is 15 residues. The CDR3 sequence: CASSLGQGFRQPQHF. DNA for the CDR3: TGTGCCAGCAGCTTGGGACAGGGGTTCAGGCAGCCCCAGCATTTT.

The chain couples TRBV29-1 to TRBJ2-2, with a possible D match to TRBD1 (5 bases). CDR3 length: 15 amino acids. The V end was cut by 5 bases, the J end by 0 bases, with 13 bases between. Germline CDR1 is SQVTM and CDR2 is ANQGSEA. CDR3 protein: CSVRAGPANTGELFF. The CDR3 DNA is TGCAGCGTTAGGGCAGGGCCCGCGAACACCGGGGAGCTGTTTTTT.

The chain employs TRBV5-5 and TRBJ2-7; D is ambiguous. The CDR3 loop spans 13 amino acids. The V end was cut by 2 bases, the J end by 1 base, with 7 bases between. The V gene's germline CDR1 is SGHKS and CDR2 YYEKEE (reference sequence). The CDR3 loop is CASSFSGSYEQYF. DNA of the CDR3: TGTGCCAGCAGCTTTTCAGGATCCTACGAGCAGTACTTC.

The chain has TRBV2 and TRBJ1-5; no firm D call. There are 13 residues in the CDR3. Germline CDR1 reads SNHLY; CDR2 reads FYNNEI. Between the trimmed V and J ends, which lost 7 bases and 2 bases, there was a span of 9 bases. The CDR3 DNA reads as TGTGCCAGCACCCCCGGGGGCAATCAGCCCCAGCATTTT. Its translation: CASTPGGNQPQHF.